Below, 30 T cell receptor beta chains from the same sample are listed, as sequenced in a study of somatic mutations in cytotoxic T cells in rheumatoid arthritis. Sequencing was performed with immunoSEQ multiplex PCR; in TCRdb, only in-frame clones are kept and a portion is missing. Altogether more than 10,000 clones are present, about four fifths being singletons, with the ten largest covering 13% to 15%. Sequencing input: CD8+ T cells sorted from blood. The receptors shown here come from an older woman in good health.

V gene TRBV11-2 combines with J gene TRBJ2-2, with a tentative D call TRBD1 (6 bases). V lost 8 bases to trimming and J lost 2 bases, with 21 bases between them. The CDR3 has 17 residues. The germline V gene has CDR1 SGHAT and CDR2 FQNNGV. The CDR3 sequence: CASGPHLQGGNTGELFF. In DNA form, the CDR3 reads TGTGCCAGCGGCCCCCATTTACAGGGTGGTAACACCGGGGAGCTGTTTTTT.

The V call is TRBV5-1, the J call TRBJ1-1; D possibly corresponds to TRBD1 (6 bases). The CDR3 contains 16 residues. V shed 0 bases and J shed 0 bases, with 12 bases lying between them. CDR1 is SGHRS, CDR2 YFSETQ, per germline. The CDR3 region has the DNA TGCGCCAGCAGCTTGGCCAAGGACAGCATGAACACTGAAGCTTTCTTT. It is translated as CASSLAKDSMNTEAFF.

V is TRBV5-1 and J is TRBJ1-1; 8 bases are a match to TRBD1. J gave up 5 bases and V 4 bases, and 13 bases lay outside the gene matches. The length of the CDR3 is 16 residues. Germline V gene sequence: CDR1 SGHRS, CDR2 YFSETQ. CDR3 nucleotides: TGCGCCAGCAGCCCCCGGGACAGGCCTCCCGGGACTGAAGCTTTCTTT. Translating it yields CASSPRDRPPGTEAFF.

This clone was counted between two and nine times. The chain is built from TRBV7-9 and TRBJ2-5; 9 bases match TRBD1. Germline V gene data show CDR1 as SEHNR and CDR2 as FQNEAQ (reference sequence). V trimming: 5 bases; J trimming: 5 bases; junction bases outside the gene matches: 6. The CDR3 sequence is 14 residues long. DNA for the CDR3: TGTGCCAGCAGCGCCCGGGACAGGGAGGAGACCCAGTACTTC. Translating gives CASSARDREETQYF.

The chain carries TRBV19 and TRBJ2-3; 8 nucleotides line up with TRBD2. CDR1 and CDR2 from the germline V gene are LNHDA and SQIVND (reference sequence). J gave up 0 bases and V 10 bases, and 6 bases lay outside the gene matches. The CDR3 consists of 14 residues. CDR3 in DNA: TGTGCCACCGGGGCGGGGGGTAGCACAGATACGCAGTATTTT. It encodes CATGAGGSTDTQYF. The full variable domain, with the rest looked up from reference TRBV19 and TRBJ2-3, is DGGITQSPKYLFRKEGQNVTLSCEQNLNHDAMYWYRQDPGQGLRLIYYSQIVNDFQKGDIAEGYSVSREKKESFPLTVTSAQKNPTAFYLCATGAGGSTDTQYFGPGTRLTVL.

The sample holds a few counts of this clone. The chain couples TRBV6-9 to TRBJ2-2; TRBD2 aligns across 15 bases. Per the germline V gene, CDR1 is MNHGY and CDR2 is SVAAGI. The CDR3 has 16 amino acids. J was trimmed by 7 bases and V by 3 bases; bases with no gene match: 3. CDR3 nucleotides: TGTGCCAGCAGTTACGGACTAGCGGGGGGGGTCGGGGAGCTGTTTTTT. Translation gives CASSYGLAGGVGELFF.

The rearrangement joins TRBV27 to TRBJ2-5; 10 nucleotides match TRBD2. This CDR3 region has 13 residues. Germline V gives CDR1 MNHEY, CDR2 SMNVEV (reference sequence). After removal of 7 bases from V and 4 bases from J, the junction contained 3 bases not matched to a gene. CDR3 in amino acids: CASMASGGETQYF. The CDR3 DNA reads TGTGCCAGCATGGCTAGCGGGGGAGAGACCCAGTACTTC.

The chain couples TRBV9 to TRBJ2-3; 7 positions agree with TRBD2. Germline values: CDR1 SGDLS, CDR2 YYNGEE. The CDR3 is made up of 16 amino acids. V lost 7 bases to trimming and J lost 7 bases; unmatched junction nucleotides: 18. The CDR3: CASGRGDSHLIYTQYF. The DNA of the CDR3 is TGTGCCAGCGGCCGGGGGGACTCTCATTTGATTTATACGCAGTATTTT.

This clone was detected only a few times. The V gene is TRBV28, the J gene TRBJ2-7, with a possible D match to TRBD2 (6 bases). This CDR3 has 14 residues. The germline V gene encodes CDR1 MDHEN and CDR2 SYDVKM. V was clipped by 3 bases and J by 7 bases, with 16 bases between them. The CDR3 loop reads CASSLGGTGSEQYF. The CDR3 DNA reads TGTGCCAGCAGTTTGGGGGGTACTGGCTCTGAGCAGTACTTC.

This CDR3 reads CASSPARGSTDTQYF. The CDR3 DNA sequence: TGTGCCAGCAGCCCCGCTCGGGGGTCCACAGATACGCAGTATTTT. The genes are TRBV13 and TRBJ2-3, with D possibly TRBD2 on 6 matching bases. The germline V gene encodes CDR1 PRHDT and CDR2 FYEKMQ (reference sequence). Trimming took off 5 bases at V and 2 bases at J, with 14 bases between the two ends. The CDR3 runs to 15 residues.

This clone has just one count. The genes are TRBV6-5 and TRBJ2-5; D is unclear. The CDR3 spans 12 residues. Trimming left V 0 bases short and J 3 bases short, with 2 bases between. The germline CDR1 and CDR2 sequences are MNHEY and SVGAGI. For the CDR3, the DNA is TGTGCCAGCAGTTACTCCGAAGAGACCCAGTACTTC. Amino acid sequence: CASSYSEETQYF.

The genes are TRBV9 and TRBJ2-4, with D possibly TRBD2 on 6 matching bases. CDR3 length: 15 amino acids. The V gene lost 0 bases and the J gene lost 0 bases, with 7 bases spanning the gap. Germline V gene data show CDR1 as SGDLS and CDR2 as YYNGEE. This CDR3 is CASSVAGVAKNIQYF. The CDR3 region has the DNA TGTGCCAGCAGCGTAGCGGGGGTAGCCAAAAACATTCAGTACTTC.

V and J are TRBV4-1 and TRBJ2-3, with 11 bases that match TRBD2. The V segment lost 2 bases and the J segment 3 bases; nucleotides outside the gene matches: 1. Germline V lookup: CDR1 MGHRA, CDR2 YSYEKL. The CDR3 totals 15 residues. As DNA, the CDR3 is TGCGCCAGCAGCCAACTAGCGGGGGGAACAGATACGCAGTATTTT. This translates into CASSQLAGGTDTQYF.

V and J are TRBV6-4 and TRBJ2-5; D gene ambiguous. V dropped 3 bases and J dropped 2 bases, with 7 bases sitting between them. Germline V gene lookup returns CDR1 MRHNA and CDR2 SNTAGT. The CDR3 has 13 amino acids. The CDR3, as DNA: TGTGCCAGCAGTGAATCCCCACAAGAGACCCAGTACTTC. Protein sequence: CASSESPQETQYF.

V usage is TRBV5-4 and J usage is TRBJ1-1; D remains unclear. The CDR3 totals 12 residues. Trimming cost V 3 bases and J 4 bases, with 7 bases left between them. Per the germline V gene, CDR1 is SGHNT and CDR2 is YYREEE (reference sequence). CDR3 loop: CASSSVSTEAFF. The CDR3 DNA is TGTGCCAGCAGCTCGGTGAGCACTGAAGCTTTCTTT.

The V call is TRBV2, the J call TRBJ2-5; 11 bases line up with TRBD1. The germline V gene encodes CDR1 SNHLY and CDR2 FYNNEI. Trimming cost V 3 bases and J 5 bases; bases outside gene matches: 5. This CDR3 is built from 15 residues. The CDR3 spells CASSDFRTGGETQYF. The CDR3 DNA reads as TGTGCCAGCAGTGATTTCCGGACAGGGGGCGAGACCCAGTACTTC.

The chain links TRBV30 to TRBJ2-1; 7 bases are shared with TRBD2. CDR1 GTSNPN and CDR2 SVGIG come from the germline V gene (reference sequence). The CDR3 length is 13 residues. V shed 5 bases and J 4 bases; nucleotides not matched to a gene: 5. The CDR3 DNA follows: TGTGCCTGGGAGCGGGACGAGTACAATGAGCAGTTCTTC. Amino acids: CAWERDEYNEQFF.

This rearrangement joins TRBV9 to TRBJ2-5; 11 bases line up with TRBD2. Trimming at V came to 4 bases and at J to 1 base, leaving 18 bases not matched to a gene. CDR1 SGDLS and CDR2 YYNGEE come from the germline V gene. The CDR3 length is 20 residues. Here the CDR3 reads CASSPLGGPGLADLQETQYF. As DNA, the CDR3 is TGTGCCAGCAGCCCCCTAGGGGGGCCGGGACTAGCGGACCTCCAAGAGACCCAGTACTTC. Together with reference TRBV9 and TRBJ2-5, the CDR3 gives the full variable domain: DSGVTQTPKHLITATGQRVTLRCSPRSGDLSVYWYQQSLDQGLQFLIQYYNGEERAKGNILERFSAQQFPDLHSELNLSSLELGDSALYFCASSPLGGPGLADLQETQYFGPGTRLLVL.

As for this clone: The same CDR3 also results from other DNA sequences found in this sample. The chain is built from TRBV9 and TRBJ2-3; D perhaps matches TRBD2 (7 bases). CDR1 and CDR2 (germline): SGDLS, YYNGEE. The length of the CDR3 is 15 residues. Trimming pared 0 bases from V and 2 bases from J, leaving 10 bases between. The CDR3 sequence is CASSVEGGPTDTQYF. The DNA of the CDR3 is TGTGCCAGCAGCGTAGAGGGGGGGCCCACAGATACGCAGTATTTT.

The gene calls are TRBV5-1 and TRBJ2-1, with 7 nucleotides matching TRBD2. CDR1 SGHRS and CDR2 YFSETQ come from the germline V gene. The V segment lost 0 bases and the J segment 7 bases; nucleotides outside the gene matches: 7. The CDR3 runs 15 residues. The chain's CDR3 is CASSLANGRWNEQFF. The CDR3 DNA reads TGCGCCAGCAGCTTGGCCAACGGGAGGTGGAATGAGCAGTTCTTC. The complete variable domain, with remaining parts taken from reference TRBV5-1 and TRBJ2-1, reads KAGVTQTPRYLIKTRGQQVTLSCSPISGHRSVSWYQQTPGQGLQFLFEYFSETQRNKGNFPGRFSGRQFSNSRSEMNVSTLELGDSALYLCASSLANGRWNEQFFGPGTRLTVL.

The CDR3 is CASSEILTGGTDTQYF. The CDR3 region has the DNA TGTGCCAGCAGTGAAATCCTGACAGGGGGTACAGATACGCAGTATTTT. V is TRBV6-1 and J is TRBJ2-3; 9 nucleotides align to TRBD1. The germline gives CDR1 MNHNS, CDR2 SASEGT. Trimming cost V 2 bases and J 3 bases; bases outside gene matches: 6. The CDR3 contains 16 residues.

This clone was found once. The chain recombines TRBV15 with TRBJ2-2, with 14 nucleotides matching TRBD2. V shed 7 bases, J shed 4 bases, and the junction held 8 bases outside the gene matches. CDR3 length: 17 residues. Germline V gene data show CDR1 as LNHNV and CDR2 as YYDKDF (reference sequence). The CDR3 DNA sequence: TGTGCCACCACGACTAGCGGGGGGGGATCGGGCACCGGGGAGCTGTTTTTT. Protein sequence: CATTTSGGGSGTGELFF.

This clone showed up just a few times. This chain connects TRBV6-5 to TRBJ2-7; 8 bases fit TRBD1. V was pared by 6 bases and J by 6 bases, with 4 bases of the junction left unmatched. This CDR3 has 12 amino acids. The germline V gene encodes CDR1 MNHEY and CDR2 SVGAGI. The CDR3 reads CASSWTGTEQYF. DNA for the CDR3: TGTGCCAGCAGCTGGACAGGGACCGAGCAGTACTTC.

In this sample, this clone turned up once. The chain employs TRBV6-5 and TRBJ1-2; possibly TRBD1 for D (6 bases). Germline V gives CDR1 MNHEY, CDR2 SVGAGI. Trimming cost V 5 bases and J 6 bases, with 10 bases left between them. CDR3 length equals 12 residues. The CDR3 protein is CASSGGANGYTF. CDR3 sequence (DNA): TGTGCCAGCAGTGGGGGGGCGAATGGCTACACCTTC.

CDR3 sequence reads: CSVDQGVAGELFF. The CDR3 region has the DNA TGCAGCGTTGACCAGGGGGTCGCCGGGGAGCTGTTTTTT. V gene TRBV29-1 combines with J gene TRBJ2-2; TRBD1 matches at 7 bases. The CDR3 covers 13 residues. Germline loops: CDR1 SQVTM, CDR2 ANQGSEA. With 3 bases clipped from V and 6 bases from J, the junction kept 4 bases outside the gene matches.

This chain links TRBV19 with TRBJ2-7, with 8 bases fitting TRBD1. The CDR3 totals 14 residues. Germline V CDR1 and CDR2: LNHDA, SQIVND (reference sequence). Unmatched junction bases numbered 3, after V lost 5 bases and J lost 0 bases. The DNA for the CDR3 is TGTGCCAGTAGTGCAGGGGGCGCCTCCTACGAGCAGTACTTC. Translated: CASSAGGASYEQYF.

The gene calls are TRBV28 and TRBJ2-5; 10 bases align to TRBD2. The length of the CDR3 is 15 residues. Trimming took 6 bases from V and 5 from J; bases not matched to a gene: 9. Germline V gene sequence: CDR1 MDHEN, CDR2 SYDVKM. The CDR3 DNA is TGTGCCAGCAGCAAACTAGCGGGGTCAGGGGAGACCCAGTACTTC. Translated, it gives CASSKLAGSGETQYF.

The rearrangement uses TRBV5-1 and TRBJ2-2; D may be TRBD1 (5 bases). V gave up 0 bases and J gave up 9 bases, with 9 bases separating them. The CDR3 has 13 residues. Per the germline V gene, CDR1 is SGHRS and CDR2 is YFSETQ. CDR3 sequence (DNA): TGCGCCAGCAGCTTGGGAGGACACCGGGAGCTGTTTTTT. This gives the protein CASSLGGHRELFF.

The CDR3 is CASSDLGGAGHRTDTQYF. CDR3 sequence (DNA): TGTGCCAGCAGCGACCTCGGGGGAGCGGGGCATCGCACAGATACGCAGTATTTT. The V gene is TRBV5-4, the J gene TRBJ2-3; 7 bases agree with TRBD2. The CDR3 is 18 residues long. Germline lookup yields CDR1 SGHNT and CDR2 YYREEE (reference sequence). The ends lost 4 bases at V and 1 base at J; junction bases unmatched: 15.

This chain joins TRBV28 and TRBJ1-5; 7 bases line up with TRBD1. The CDR3 loop spans 14 amino acids. With V trimmed by 3 bases and J by 2 bases, 1 base remained unmatched. The germline gives CDR1 MDHEN, CDR2 SYDVKM. The CDR3 sequence is CASSFGQGNQPQHF. The CDR3 region has the DNA TGTGCCAGCAGTTTCGGACAGGGCAATCAGCCCCAGCATTTT.